The clone carrying this TCR beta chain was detected only once. Its antigen is unidentified. This CDR3 spans 14 amino acids. V dropped 5 bases and J dropped 6 bases, with 17 bases sitting between them. Germline assignment: CDR1 MNHEY and CDR2 SVGAGI. Profiling relied on immunoSEQ multiplex PCR, and the TCRdb table lists in-frame clones only, not all of them. This repertoire shows 90,000 to 120,000 clones, around 90% found once; its top ten account for under 0.85%. The data are from a study of OX40 agonist ivuxolimab in advanced cancers. At the level of the study: At 65% to 90% male, the cohort had a mean age of around 56 years, ranging from roughly 20 to 90. Earlier treatment with anti-PD-1, anti-PD-L1 or anti-CTLA-4 was permitted, and less than 50% had received some. Findings and limits, study-wide: Dose levels from 0.1 to 3.0 mg/kg saw CD4+ and CD8+ blood T cells expand clonally by week 6. With doses of 0.1-3.0 mg/kg, partial responders showed among the lowest clonal expansion.

This receptor was taken from an adult with an advanced solid tumor such as melanoma, head and neck, liver or kidney cancer. Specimen: CD4+ or CD8+ T cells sorted from blood, collected in a trial of the OX40 agonist ivuxolimab. The chain has TRBV6-5 and TRBJ2-7; D may be TRBD1 or TRBD2 (5 bases each). The DNA for the CDR3 is TGTGCCAGCAGTGAAAGGCTGAGGGACGCCGAGCAGTACTTC. Translated: CASSERLRDAEQYF.